These 25 T cell receptor beta chains originate from one sample sequenced in a study of shared clonotypes between healthy human individuals. Assay: immunoSEQ multiplex PCR; the TCRdb copy retains only in-frame clones and omits some. Among over 800,000 clones listed, 90% to 95% were seen once. The naive CD8 fraction comprised CD45RO-negative cells positively selected for CCR7 and excluded terminally differentiated effector memory CD45RA+ cells. Source material: naive CD8+ T cells sorted from blood. These receptor sequences come from a man younger than 40 in good health.

This rearrangement joins TRBV7-8 to TRBJ1-2; no firm D call. In germline, CDR1 is SGHVS, CDR2 FQNEAQ. There are 13 residues in the CDR3. Trimming removed 5 bases at V and 7 bases at J, with 14 bases between. The CDR3 protein is CASSPWEGGGYTF. CDR3 nucleotides: TGTGCCAGCAGCCCCTGGGAGGGAGGTGGCTACACCTTC.

This clone was counted a single time. The rearrangement joins TRBV4-1 to TRBJ1-1; no reliable D call. Germline CDR1 MGHRA, CDR2 YSYEKL. V lost 4 bases to trimming and J lost 0 bases, with 9 bases between them. The CDR3 has 14 residues. In nucleotides, the CDR3 is TGCGCCAGCAGCCGTGAGCACATGAACACTGAAGCTTTCTTT. Its protein product is CASSREHMNTEAFF.

The chain employs TRBV7-9 and TRBJ1-1; TRBD1 is a possible D gene (5 bases). The CDR3 has 14 amino acids. V lost 3 bases and J lost 4, with 12 bases in between. Germline V lookup: CDR1 SEHNR, CDR2 FQNEAQ (reference sequence). The CDR3 loop reads CASSLTGGVTEAFF. Written as DNA, the CDR3 is TGTGCCAGCAGCTTGACGGGAGGGGTCACTGAAGCTTTCTTT.

J is TRBJ2-4 and V is TRBV7-9; 10 bases agree with TRBD1. Germline V lookup: CDR1 SEHNR, CDR2 FQNEAQ (reference sequence). The trim removed 2 bases at V and 8 bases at J, leaving 12 bases unmatched. CDR3 length: 17 residues. The CDR3: CASSLPLPDRGWDIQYF. As DNA, the CDR3 is TGTGCCAGCAGCTTACCCTTACCGGACAGGGGGTGGGACATTCAGTACTTC.

On this clone itself: The same CDR3 also results from other DNA sequences found in this sample. This chain links TRBV27 with TRBJ2-7; D is unresolved. Germline V gene lookup returns CDR1 MNHEY and CDR2 SMNVEV (reference sequence). This CDR3 has 12 amino acids. V was shortened by 2 bases and J by 7 bases, with 9 bases between the two germline ends. In nucleotides, the CDR3 is TGTGCCAGCAGTTTACTTGGGGATGAGCAGTACTTC. Residues: CASSLLGDEQYF.

The J gene is TRBJ2-3, the V gene TRBV10-2, with a possible D match to TRBD2 (5 bases). Germline V lookup: CDR1 WSHSY, CDR2 SAAADI. The CDR3 spans 14 residues. V lost 4 bases to trimming and J lost 0 bases, with 8 bases between them. The CDR3 sequence is CASSGSGSTDTQYF. CDR3 sequence (DNA): TGCGCCAGCAGTGGGAGCGGTAGCACAGATACGCAGTATTTT.

This chain uses TRBV28 with TRBJ2-2; D may correspond to TRBD1 or TRBD2 (5 bases each). Germline lookup yields CDR1 MDHEN and CDR2 SYDVKM. There are 15 residues in the CDR3. The germline V and J ends were trimmed by 1 base and 4 bases, with 10 bases remaining between them. The CDR3 nucleotides are TGTGCCAGCAGTTTATATGGGGGATCCACCGGGGAGCTGTTTTTT. It specifies CASSLYGGSTGELFF.

The chain carries TRBV7-9 and TRBJ2-3; 7 positions match TRBD2. J lost 3 bases, V lost 5 bases, and 11 bases had no gene match. Germline V gene lookup returns CDR1 SEHNR and CDR2 FQNEAQ (reference sequence). The CDR3 covers 16 residues. The CDR3: CASSPWGGLTTDTQYF. CDR3 nucleotide sequence: TGTGCCAGCAGCCCCTGGGGGGGACTAACAACAGATACGCAGTATTTT.

The V and J genes are TRBV4-3 and TRBJ2-4, with 8 bases lining up with TRBD2. V was pared by 0 bases and J by 0 bases, with 10 bases of the junction left unmatched. There are 19 residues in the CDR3. Germline-derived CDR1 and CDR2 are LGHNA and YSLEER. For the CDR3, the DNA is TGCGCCAGCAGCCAAGATCTGGAGCGGGAGCTGCTAGCCAAAAACATTCAGTACTTC. Its translation: CASSQDLERELLAKNIQYF.

The rearrangement joins TRBV6-6 to TRBJ1-2; D is unresolved. V lost 0 bases, J lost 2 bases, and 7 bases lay in between. The CDR3 contains 14 residues. CDR1 and CDR2 from the germline V gene are MNHNY and SVGAGI (reference sequence). The CDR3 coding sequence is TGTGCCAGCAGTTACTCGACCGGGAACTATGGCTACACCTTC. This translates into CASSYSTGNYGYTF.

With regard to this clone: Other DNA sequences in the sample encode the same CDR3. The V and J genes are TRBV10-2 and TRBJ2-7; D remains unclear. The CDR3 is made up of 12 amino acids. Per the germline V gene, CDR1 is WSHSY and CDR2 is SAAADI. The V end lost 3 bases, the J end lost 1 base, and 4 bases lay between the germline ends. The CDR3 DNA sequence: TGCGCCAGCAGTGACCTATCCTACGAGCAGTACTTC. Its translation: CASSDLSYEQYF.

The chain joins TRBV5-4 to TRBJ2-1; a possible D gene is TRBD2 (6 bases). The V end was cut by 4 bases, the J end by 4 bases, with 15 bases between. This CDR3 is 15 amino acids long. Germline CDR1 and CDR2: SGHNT and YYREEE (reference sequence). CDR3 residues: CASSPGRREYNEQFF. The CDR3 region has the DNA TGTGCCAGCAGCCCGGGGAGACGGGAGTACAATGAGCAGTTCTTC. The entire variable domain, with the rest obtained from reference TRBV5-4 and TRBJ2-1, is as follows: ETGVTQSPTHLIKTRGQQVTLRCSSQSGHNTVSWYQQALGQGPQFIFQYYREEENGRGNFPPRFSGLQFPNYSSELNVNALELDDSALYLCASSPGRREYNEQFFGPGTRLTVL.

The V gene is TRBV4-3, the J gene TRBJ1-4; no firm D call. Germline V gene data show CDR1 as LGHNA and CDR2 as YSLEER. Trimming removed 0 bases at V and 4 bases at J, with 18 bases between. This CDR3 spans 18 amino acids. The CDR3: CASSQDSGRLRSNEKLFF. Written as DNA, the CDR3 is TGCGCCAGCAGCCAAGATTCGGGCAGGTTACGGAGTAATGAAAAACTGTTTTTT.

V and J are TRBV19 and TRBJ2-1; D may be TRBD1 or TRBD2 (5 bases each). Trimming left V 8 bases short and J 2 bases short, with 10 bases between. This CDR3 region has 13 residues. Germline CDR1 LNHDA, CDR2 SQIVND (reference sequence). DNA for the CDR3: TGTGCCAGTGCCGGGACGGCCTACAATGAGCAGTTCTTC. This gives the protein CASAGTAYNEQFF.

This chain links TRBV7-9 with TRBJ1-1; the D gene is possibly TRBD1 (5 bases). V lost 5 bases, J lost 0 bases, and 25 bases lay in between. Germline V lookup: CDR1 SEHNR, CDR2 FQNEAQ (reference sequence). CDR3 length equals 19 residues. CDR3 nucleotides: TGTGCCAGCAGCGCCCCAGGCTTCACAGGCTCACACATGAACACTGAAGCTTTCTTT. Its protein is CASSAPGFTGSHMNTEAFF. The variable domain in full, completed from reference TRBV7-9 and TRBJ1-1, reads DTGVSQNPRHKITKRGQNVTFRCDPISEHNRLYWYRQTLGQGPEFLTYFQNEAQLEKSRLLSDRFSAERPKGSFSTLEIQRTEQGDSAMYLCASSAPGFTGSHMNTEAFFGQGTRLTVV.

The rearrangement uses TRBV9 and TRBJ2-1; TRBD1 matches at 10 bases. The ends lost 3 bases at V and 6 bases at J; junction bases unmatched: 6. CDR1 is SGDLS and CDR2 is YYNGEE in the germline V gene. This CDR3 comprises 15 residues. CDR3 protein: CASSEDRGLLNEQFF. CDR3 sequence (DNA): TGTGCCAGCAGCGAAGACAGGGGGCTGCTCAATGAGCAGTTCTTC.

This clone was detected only once. A far larger clone is one base from this, pointing to a likely read error. The CDR3 sequence: CASSPDTGELFF. CDR3 DNA sequence: TGTGCCAGCAGCCCAGACACCGGGGAGCTGTTTTTT. The chain is built from TRBV7-3 and TRBJ2-2; D is unclear. Looked up from germline, CDR1 is SGHTA and CDR2 is FQGTGA. This CDR3 has 12 amino acids. The germline V and J ends were trimmed by 5 bases and 3 bases, with 4 bases remaining between them.

The rearrangement uses TRBV4-3 and TRBJ2-7; 7 bases line up with TRBD2. Germline V gene lookup returns CDR1 LGHNA and CDR2 YSLEER. The V and J ends lost 0 bases and 3 bases, in that order; junction bases with no gene match: 5. This CDR3 contains 15 residues. CDR3 sequence: CASSQEAGRFYEQYF. CDR3 bases: TGCGCCAGCAGCCAAGAAGCGGGAAGGTTCTACGAGCAGTACTTC.

This clone appeared a few times. The chain links TRBV9 to TRBJ1-5, with TRBD1 matching 7 bases. The CDR3 sequence is 14 residues long. V shed 4 bases and J 5 bases; nucleotides not matched to a gene: 6. The germline V gene has CDR1 SGDLS and CDR2 YYNGEE. The CDR3 spells CASSPDRYDQPQHF. CDR3 coding DNA: TGTGCCAGCAGCCCGGACAGGTACGATCAGCCCCAGCATTTT.

This clone was seen more than once but under ten times. Other DNA sequences of this sample code for an identical CDR3. V and J are TRBV29-1 and TRBJ2-7; D uncertain. The CDR3 totals 11 residues. V shed 3 bases and J shed 2 bases, with 5 bases lying between them. Per germline, CDR1 SQVTM and CDR2 ANQGSEA. CDR3 protein: CSVEETYEQYF. In DNA, the CDR3 is TGCAGCGTTGAGGAGACCTACGAGCAGTACTTC.

The table lists this clone with a count of one. V usage is TRBV6-4 and J usage is TRBJ2-1, with TRBD2 matching 7 bases. V was pared by 3 bases and J by 4 bases, with 3 bases of the junction left unmatched. This CDR3 spans 14 amino acids. The germline V gene has CDR1 MRHNA and CDR2 SNTAGT. In DNA, the CDR3 is TGTGCCAGCAGTGAGGCTAGCGGATACAATGAGCAGTTCTTC. This encodes CASSEASGYNEQFF.

This chain connects TRBV4-1 to TRBJ2-2; D call uncertain. Germline CDR1 MGHRA, CDR2 YSYEKL. The ends were cut back, 0 bases at V and 7 bases at J, with 12 bases in the middle. This CDR3 comprises 15 residues. The CDR3 here is CASSQDSRVIGELFF. The CDR3 coding sequence is TGCGCCAGCAGCCAAGACTCTAGGGTAATCGGGGAGCTGTTTTTT.

The V call is TRBV18, the J call TRBJ2-7; D not resolved. CDR1 and CDR2 (germline): KGHSH, LQKENI. There are 14 residues in the CDR3. The germline V and J ends were trimmed by 3 bases and 3 bases, with 12 bases remaining between them. CDR3 nucleotide sequence: TGTGCCAGCTCACCCCCTACTGGGTTCTACGAGCAGTACTTC. It translates to CASSPPTGFYEQYF.

The rearrangement links TRBV10-3 to TRBJ2-7; D is tentatively TRBD1 or TRBD2 (7 bases each). From germline, CDR1 is ENHRY and CDR2 SYGVKD. The CDR3 length is 17 residues. The ends were cut back, 8 bases at V and 2 bases at J, with 25 bases in the middle. The CDR3 sequence: CAIYRGRGARAAYEQYF. For the CDR3, the DNA is TGTGCCATCTACAGGGGCCGGGGGGCCAGGGCGGCCTACGAGCAGTACTTC.

The table lists this clone with a few counts. J is TRBJ2-7 and V is TRBV28; 7 bases map to TRBD1. From germline, CDR1 is MDHEN and CDR2 SYDVKM. The CDR3 length is 15 residues. V shed 3 bases, J shed 4 bases, and the junction held 9 bases outside the gene matches. The CDR3 nucleotides are TGTGCCAGCAGTTTGATACACGGACAGGAGTACGAGCAGTACTTC. This sequence encodes CASSLIHGQEYEQYF.